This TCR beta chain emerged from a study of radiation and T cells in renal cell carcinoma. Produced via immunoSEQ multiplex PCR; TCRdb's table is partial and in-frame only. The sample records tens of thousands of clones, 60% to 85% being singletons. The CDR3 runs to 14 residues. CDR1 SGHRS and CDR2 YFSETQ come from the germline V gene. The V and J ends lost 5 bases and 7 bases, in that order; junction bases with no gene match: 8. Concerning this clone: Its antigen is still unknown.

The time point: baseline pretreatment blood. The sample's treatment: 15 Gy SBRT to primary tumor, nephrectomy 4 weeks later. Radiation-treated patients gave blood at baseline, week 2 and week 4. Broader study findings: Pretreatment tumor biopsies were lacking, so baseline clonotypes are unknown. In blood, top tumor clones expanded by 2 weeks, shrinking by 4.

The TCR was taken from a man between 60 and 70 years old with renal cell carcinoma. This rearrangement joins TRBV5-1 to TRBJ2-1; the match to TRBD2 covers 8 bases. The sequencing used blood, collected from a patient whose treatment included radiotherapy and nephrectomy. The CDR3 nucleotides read TGCGCCAGCAGGGAGGTAGCGGGATCGAATGAGCAGTTCTTC. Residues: CASREVAGSNEQFF.